This T cell receptor (beta chain) is from a study of cytomegalovirus exposure and HLA in healthy donors. With 60 Vbeta and 13 Jbeta primers, the PCR was carried out. Using immunoSEQ multiplex PCR, the repertoire was profiled, and TCRdb retains in-frame clones only, with some absent. Of some 180,000 clones in the sample, 75% to 85% were seen once. Specimen: PBMCs. This TCR came from a man aged 18 to 35 in good health and CMV-seronegative.

CDR3 protein: CASRGVYEEAFF. CDR3 bases: TGTGCCAGCAGGGGCGTCTACGAGGAAGCTTTCTTT. This chain links TRBV27 with TRBJ1-1; D call uncertain. The CDR3 is 12 residues long. Germline V gene sequence: CDR1 MNHEY, CDR2 SMNVEV (reference sequence). Trimming stripped 6 bases from V and 8 bases from J, with 13 bases between.